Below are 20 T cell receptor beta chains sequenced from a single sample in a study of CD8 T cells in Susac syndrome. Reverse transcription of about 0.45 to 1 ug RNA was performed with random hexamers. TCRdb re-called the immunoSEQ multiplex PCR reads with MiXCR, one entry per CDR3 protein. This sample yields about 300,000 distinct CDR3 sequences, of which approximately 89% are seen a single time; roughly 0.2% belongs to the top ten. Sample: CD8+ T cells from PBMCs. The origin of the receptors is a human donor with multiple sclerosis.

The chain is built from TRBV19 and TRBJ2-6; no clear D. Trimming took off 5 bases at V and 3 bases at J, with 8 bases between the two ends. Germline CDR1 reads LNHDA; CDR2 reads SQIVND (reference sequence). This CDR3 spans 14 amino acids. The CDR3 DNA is TGTGCCAGTAGTTTGGAGTATGGGGCCAACGTCCTGACTTTC. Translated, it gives CASSLEYGANVLTF.

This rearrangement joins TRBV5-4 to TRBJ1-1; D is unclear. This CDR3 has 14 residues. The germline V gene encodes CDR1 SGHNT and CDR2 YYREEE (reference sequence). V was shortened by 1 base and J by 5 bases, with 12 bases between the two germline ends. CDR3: CASSLTMRRTEAFF. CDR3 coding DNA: TGTGCCAGCAGCTTGACGATGAGAAGAACTGAAGCTTTCTTT.

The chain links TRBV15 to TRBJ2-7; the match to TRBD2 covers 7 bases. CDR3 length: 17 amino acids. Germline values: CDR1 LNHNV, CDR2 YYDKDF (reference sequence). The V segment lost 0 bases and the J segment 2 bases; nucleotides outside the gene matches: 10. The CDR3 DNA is TGTGCCACCAGCAGAGATTACAGCGGGACCCCTACCTACGAGCAGTACTTC. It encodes CATSRDYSGTPTYEQYF.

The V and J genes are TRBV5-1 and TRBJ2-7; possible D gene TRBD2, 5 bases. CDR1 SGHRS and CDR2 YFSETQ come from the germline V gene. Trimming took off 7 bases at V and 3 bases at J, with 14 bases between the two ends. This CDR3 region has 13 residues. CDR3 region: CASGREVSYEQYF. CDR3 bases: TGCGCCAGCGGACGGGAAGTTAGCTACGAGCAGTACTTC.

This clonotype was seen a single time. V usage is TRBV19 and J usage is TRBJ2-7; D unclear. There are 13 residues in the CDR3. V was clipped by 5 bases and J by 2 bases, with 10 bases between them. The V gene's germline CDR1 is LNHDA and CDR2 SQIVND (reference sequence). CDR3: CASSAVITYEQYF. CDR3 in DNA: TGTGCCAGTAGTGCCGTGATAACCTACGAGCAGTACTTC. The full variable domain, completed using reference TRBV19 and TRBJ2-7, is DGGITQSPKYLFRKEGQNVTLSCEQNLNHDAMYWYRQDPGQGLRLIYYSQIVNDFQKGDIAEGYSVSREKKESFPLTVTSAQKNPTAFYLCASSAVITYEQYFGPGTRLTVT.

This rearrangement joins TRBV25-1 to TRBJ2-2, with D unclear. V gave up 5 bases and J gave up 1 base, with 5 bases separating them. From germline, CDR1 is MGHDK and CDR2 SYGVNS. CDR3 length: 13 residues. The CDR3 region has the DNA TGTGCCAGCAGTCACGGGAACACCGGGGAGCTGTTTTTT. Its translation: CASSHGNTGELFF.

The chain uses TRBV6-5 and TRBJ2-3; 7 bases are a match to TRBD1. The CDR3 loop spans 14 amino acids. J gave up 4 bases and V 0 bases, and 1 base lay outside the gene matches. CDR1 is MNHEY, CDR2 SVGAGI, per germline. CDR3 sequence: CASSYSRGPDTQYF. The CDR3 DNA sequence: TGTGCCAGCAGTTACTCGAGGGGGCCAGATACGCAGTATTTT.

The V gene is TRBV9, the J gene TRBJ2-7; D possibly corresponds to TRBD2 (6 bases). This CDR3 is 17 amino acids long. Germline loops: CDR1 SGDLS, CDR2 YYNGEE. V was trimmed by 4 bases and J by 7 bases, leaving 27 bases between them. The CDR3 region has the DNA TGTGCCAGCAGCTCTCCCCCCGTTGGGACTGCTTGGTGGGAGCAGTACTTC. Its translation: CASSSPPVGTAWWEQYF.

The CDR3 bases are TGTGCCAGCAGCCAAGATTGGACAGGGACCGTACACGAGCAGTACTTC. Translating it yields CASSQDWTGTVHEQYF. The chain employs TRBV14 and TRBJ2-7; 8 bases agree with TRBD1. CDR1 and CDR2 from the germline V gene are SGHDN and FVKESK. The trim removed 0 bases at V and 5 bases at J, leaving 9 bases unmatched. This CDR3 is 16 amino acids long.

The chain's CDR3 is CASSQTIGTEYEQYF. The DNA for the CDR3 is TGCGCCAGCAGCCAGACCATCGGGACGGAGTACGAGCAGTACTTC. The chain combines TRBV4-1 with TRBJ2-7; D is perhaps TRBD1 or TRBD2 (5 bases each). CDR3 length: 15 amino acids. Trimming stripped 3 bases from V and 4 bases from J, with 16 bases between. Germline CDR1 is MGHRA and CDR2 is YSYEKL.

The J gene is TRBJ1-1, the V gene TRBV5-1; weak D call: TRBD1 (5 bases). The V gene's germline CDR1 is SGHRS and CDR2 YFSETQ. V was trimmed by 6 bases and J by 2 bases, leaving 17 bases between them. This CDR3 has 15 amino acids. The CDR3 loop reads CASTLVGAANTEAFF. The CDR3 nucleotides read TGCGCCAGCACCCTCGTCGGGGCGGCAAACACTGAAGCTTTCTTT.

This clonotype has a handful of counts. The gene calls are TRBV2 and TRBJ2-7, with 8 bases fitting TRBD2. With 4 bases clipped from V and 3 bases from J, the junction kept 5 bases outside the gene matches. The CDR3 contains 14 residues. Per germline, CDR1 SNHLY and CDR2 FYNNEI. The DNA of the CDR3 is TGTGCCAGCAGTGTAGCGGGACTTAGCTACGAGCAGTACTTC. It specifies CASSVAGLSYEQYF.

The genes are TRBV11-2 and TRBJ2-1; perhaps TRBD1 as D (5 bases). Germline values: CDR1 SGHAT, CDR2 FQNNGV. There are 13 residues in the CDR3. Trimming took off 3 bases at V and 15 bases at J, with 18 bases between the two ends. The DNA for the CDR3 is TGTGCCAGCAGCTTCCCCAGGGCGGCAGGGTTGTTCTTC. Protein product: CASSFPRAAGLFF.

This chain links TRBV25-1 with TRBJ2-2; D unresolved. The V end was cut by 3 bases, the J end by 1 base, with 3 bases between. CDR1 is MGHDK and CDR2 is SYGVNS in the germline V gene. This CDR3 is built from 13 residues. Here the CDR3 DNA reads TGTGCCAGCAGTGAGGGGAACACCGGGGAGCTGTTTTTT. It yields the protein CASSEGNTGELFF.

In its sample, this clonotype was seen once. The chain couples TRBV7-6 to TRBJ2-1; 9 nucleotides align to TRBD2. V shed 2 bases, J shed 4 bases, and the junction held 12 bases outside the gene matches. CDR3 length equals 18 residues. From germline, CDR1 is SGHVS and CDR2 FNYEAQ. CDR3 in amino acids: CASSLSSGGPSDYNEQFF. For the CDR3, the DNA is TGTGCCAGCAGCTTAAGTAGCGGGGGCCCCTCGGATTACAATGAGCAGTTCTTC.

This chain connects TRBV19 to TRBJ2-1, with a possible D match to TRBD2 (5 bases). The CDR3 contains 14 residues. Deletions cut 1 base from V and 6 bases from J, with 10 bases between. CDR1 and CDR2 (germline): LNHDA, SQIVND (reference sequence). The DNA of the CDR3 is TGTGCCAGTAGTATAGGTACACGGGGCAATGAGCAGTTCTTC. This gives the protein CASSIGTRGNEQFF.

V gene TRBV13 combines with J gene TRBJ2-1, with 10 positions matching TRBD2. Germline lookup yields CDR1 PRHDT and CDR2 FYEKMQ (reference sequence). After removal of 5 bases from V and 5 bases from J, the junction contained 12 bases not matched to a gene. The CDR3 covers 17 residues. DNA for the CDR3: TGTGCCAGCAGCACAATGGTAGCGGGGGGCAGGGACAATGAGCAGTTCTTC. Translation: CASSTMVAGGRDNEQFF.

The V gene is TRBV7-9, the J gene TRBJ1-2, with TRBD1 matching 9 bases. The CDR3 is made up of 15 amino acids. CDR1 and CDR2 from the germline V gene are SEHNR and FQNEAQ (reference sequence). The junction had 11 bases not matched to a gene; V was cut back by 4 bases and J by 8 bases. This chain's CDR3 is CASSSVRTGVGGYTF. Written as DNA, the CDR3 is TGTGCCAGCAGCTCAGTTCGGACAGGGGTGGGCGGCTACACCTTC. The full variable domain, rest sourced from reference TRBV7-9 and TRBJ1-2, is DTGVSQNPRHKITKRGQNVTFRCDPISEHNRLYWYRQTLGQGPEFLTYFQNEAQLEKSRLLSDRFSAERPKGSFSTLEIQRTEQGDSAMYLCASSSVRTGVGGYTFGSGTRLTVV.

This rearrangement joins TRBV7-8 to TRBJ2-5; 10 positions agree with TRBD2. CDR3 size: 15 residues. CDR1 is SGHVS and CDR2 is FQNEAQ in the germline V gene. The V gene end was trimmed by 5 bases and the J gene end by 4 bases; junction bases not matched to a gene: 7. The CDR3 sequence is CASSTGLARGETQYF. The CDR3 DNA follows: TGTGCCAGCAGCACGGGACTAGCGAGGGGAGAGACCCAGTACTTC.

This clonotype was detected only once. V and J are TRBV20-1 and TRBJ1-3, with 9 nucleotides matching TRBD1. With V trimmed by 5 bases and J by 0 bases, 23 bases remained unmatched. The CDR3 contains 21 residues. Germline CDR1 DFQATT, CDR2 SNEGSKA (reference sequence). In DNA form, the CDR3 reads TGCAGTGCTTCCGGGACAGGGAGTGGGTCGGTTAGTTTAAGCTCTGGAAACACCATATATTTT. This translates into CSASGTGSGSVSLSSGNTIYF.